The clone carrying this T cell receptor beta chain has at least ten counts. Its antigen remains unidentified. The CDR3 is cut off 3 residues early in the read; its end comes from the germline J gene. TCRdb keeps only in-frame clones here, not all; method: immunoSEQ multiplex PCR. The sample shows around 55,000 clones, none of them appearing just once. This sample was included in a study of T cell clonality in common variable immunodeficiency. Study outcomes and limitations: CVID subjects shared fewer TCRbeta clones than healthy controls did.

Blood samples were heparinized, about 4.5 to 8.5 ml per donor. Trimming cost V 6 bases and J 1 base; bases outside gene matches: 5. CDR1 and CDR2 from the germline V gene are LNHDA and SQIVND (reference sequence). The CDR3 length is 15 residues. The chain is built from TRBV19 and TRBJ1-5; 8 bases align to TRBD1. Sequenced: peripheral blood mononuclear cells. The TCR originated in a person aged 18 to 75 in good health. CDR3 bases read: TGTGCCAGTAGCAGGGGGCTATCGAGCAATCAGCCC. Amino acids: CASSRGLSSNQP. The whole CDR3 region reads CASSRGLSSNQPQHF.